The next 10 T cell receptor beta chains were all read from a single sample in a study of cytomegalovirus exposure and HLA in healthy donors. PCR involved 60 Vbeta and 13 Jbeta primers. Here immunoSEQ multiplex PCR was the method, and the copy in TCRdb shows in-frame clones only, minus some. The sample yields roughly 120,000 clones, of which the top ten take up about 2.2%. The material sequenced was PBMCs. The receptor set was obtained from a man aged 40-55 years in good health and CMV-seronegative.

This chain links TRBV6-5 with TRBJ2-7; D is unresolved. The CDR3 spans 11 residues. Germline V gives CDR1 MNHEY, CDR2 SVGAGI. Trimming cost V 4 bases and J 2 bases, with 3 bases left between them. CDR3 DNA: TGTGCCAGCAGTTCGGCCTACGAGCAGTACTTC. Residues: CASSSAYEQYF.

V and J are TRBV18 and TRBJ2-7; D is possibly TRBD2 (6 bases). The CDR3 loop spans 18 amino acids. With 3 bases removed from V and 3 bases from J, the gap between germline ends came to 24 bases. In germline, CDR1 is KGHSH, CDR2 LQKENI. CDR3 protein: CASSPSWNAASGGYEQYF. CDR3 coding DNA: TGTGCCAGCTCACCTTCCTGGAACGCGGCCTCCGGGGGCTACGAGCAGTACTTC.

The chain recombines TRBV10-3 with TRBJ2-6, with 11 bases matching TRBD1. V was clipped by 6 bases and J by 4 bases; unmatched bases: 11. The germline gives CDR1 ENHRY, CDR2 SYGVKD. The CDR3 has 18 residues. The CDR3 reads CAISPGQGAKSGANVLTF. Here the CDR3 DNA reads TGTGCCATCAGCCCCGGACAGGGGGCGAAATCAGGGGCCAACGTCCTGACTTTC.

The chain is built from TRBV6-4 and TRBJ2-1; 7 bases map to TRBD2. The germline gives CDR1 MRHNA, CDR2 SNTAGT. The CDR3 totals 16 residues. After removal of 7 bases from V and 2 bases from J, the junction contained 11 bases not matched to a gene. The CDR3, as DNA: TGTGCCAGCATCGCCCTAAGCGGGACCGCCTACAATGAGCAGTTCTTC. Translation: CASIALSGTAYNEQFF.

The chain recombines TRBV4-2 with TRBJ1-4; D call uncertain. Germline V lookup: CDR1 LGHNA, CDR2 YNFKEQ. Trimming left V 0 bases short and J 8 bases short, with 13 bases between. The CDR3 is made up of 15 amino acids. CDR3 region: CASSQDYSVREKLFF. The CDR3 coding sequence is TGTGCCAGCAGCCAAGACTACAGTGTACGAGAAAAACTGTTTTTT.

The V and J genes are TRBV5-1 and TRBJ2-3; TRBD1 might be the D (5 bases). From germline, CDR1 is SGHRS and CDR2 YFSETQ. The germline V and J ends were trimmed by 0 bases and 1 base, with 9 bases remaining between them. CDR3 length: 15 residues. CDR3 region: CASSLVGAGTDTQYF. The CDR3 DNA sequence: TGCGCCAGCAGCTTGGTTGGGGCGGGCACAGATACGCAGTATTTT.

The V and J genes are TRBV6-4 and TRBJ2-3; 8 bases are a match to TRBD2. The J segment lost 1 base and the V segment lost 2 bases, leaving 5 bases of the junction unmatched. The CDR3 is 16 residues long. The germline gives CDR1 MRHNA, CDR2 SNTAGT. CDR3 DNA: TGTGCCAGCAGTGACGGTTCGGGAGGGGGCACAGATACGCAGTATTTT. Translation gives CASSDGSGGGTDTQYF.

This chain joins TRBV7-8 and TRBJ1-1; D remains unclear. V dropped 6 bases and J dropped 0 bases, with 11 bases sitting between them. CDR1 is SGHVS and CDR2 is FQNEAQ in the germline V gene. This CDR3 spans 14 amino acids. For the CDR3, the DNA is TGTGCCAGCAGGCGGGGAGGGATGAACACTGAAGCTTTCTTT. It encodes CASRRGGMNTEAFF.

The chain is built from TRBV27 and TRBJ2-1, with 7 bases matching TRBD2. V shed 5 bases and J 1 base; nucleotides not matched to a gene: 2. The CDR3 spans 14 residues. CDR1 is MNHEY and CDR2 is SMNVEV in the germline V gene (reference sequence). The CDR3 spells CASSPAGSYNEQFF. CDR3 DNA sequence: TGTGCCAGCAGTCCAGCGGGATCCTACAATGAGCAGTTCTTC.

This chain connects TRBV15 to TRBJ1-5, with D perhaps TRBD1 (5 bases). The CDR3 consists of 16 residues. Germline CDR1 and CDR2: LNHNV and YYDKDF (reference sequence). V lost 0 bases, J lost 6 bases, and 15 bases lay in between. The CDR3 reads CATSRDLKGLGQPQHF. As DNA, the CDR3 is TGTGCCACCAGCAGAGATTTGAAGGGGCTCGGTCAGCCCCAGCATTTT.